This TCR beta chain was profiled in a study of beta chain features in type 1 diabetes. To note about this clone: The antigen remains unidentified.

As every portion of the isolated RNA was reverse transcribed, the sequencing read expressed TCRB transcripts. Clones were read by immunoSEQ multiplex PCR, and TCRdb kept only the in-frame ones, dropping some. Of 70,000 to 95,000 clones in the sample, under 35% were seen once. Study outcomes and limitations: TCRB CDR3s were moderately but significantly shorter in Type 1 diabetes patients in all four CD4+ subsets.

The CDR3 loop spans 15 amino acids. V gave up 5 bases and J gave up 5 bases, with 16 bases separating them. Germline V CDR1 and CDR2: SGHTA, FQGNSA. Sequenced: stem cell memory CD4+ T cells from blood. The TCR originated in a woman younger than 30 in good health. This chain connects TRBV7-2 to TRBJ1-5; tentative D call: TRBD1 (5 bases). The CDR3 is CASSPRQTQYQPQHF. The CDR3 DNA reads TGTGCCAGCAGCCCTCGACAGACTCAATATCAGCCCCAGCATTTT. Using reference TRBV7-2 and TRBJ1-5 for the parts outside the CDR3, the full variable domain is GAGVSQSPSNKVTEKGKDVELRCDPISGHTALYWYRQSLGQGLEFLIYFQGNSAPDKSGLPSDRFSAERTGGSVSTLTIQRTQQEDSAVYLCASSPRQTQYQPQHFGDGTRLSIL.